A single TCR beta chain is shown here with its context. As yet, its antigen is unknown. Germline and junction disagree at one end, which may indicate a read error. These data come from a study of post-analysis software for immune sequencing data. Findings and caveats of the study: Compared with controls, patients showed significantly lower normalized Chao1 diversity.

Incorporated into the TCR beta cDNA libraries were unique molecular identifiers, which served to reduce PCR and sequencing biases. Input amounts of roughly 0.85 to 10 million T cells were used. These gave around 500,000 cDNA molecules, so each molecule approximated one T cell. MiXCR, applied by TCRdb to the PCR reads, yields one record per CDR3 protein. The sample has 550,000 to 700,000 distinct CDR3 sequences, 44% seen once; the top ten hold under 2%. This TCR came from a girl between 5 and 17 years old with multiple sclerosis. Sequencing input: blood.

CDR3 protein: CAGSHEDRGYGYTF. CDR3 bases: TGTGCCGGCAGCCACGAAGACAGGGGCTATGGCTACACCTTC. The chain links TRBV3-1 to TRBJ1-2; 8 bases line up with TRBD1. The CDR3 length is 14 residues. Germline CDR1 is LGHDT and CDR2 is YNNKEL (reference sequence). The full variable domain, rest sourced from reference TRBV3-1 and TRBJ1-2, is DTAVSQTPKYLVTQMGNDKSIKCEQNLGHDTMYWYKQDSKKFLKIMFSYNNKELIINETVPNRFSPKSPDKAHLNLHINSLELGDSAVYFCAGSHEDRGYGYTFGSGTRLTVV.